This T cell receptor beta chain was recovered during a study of T cells in tuberculosis. Sequencing used immunoSEQ multiplex PCR; TCRdb keeps in-frame clones, though not all of them. Of about 59,000 clones listed, under 90% are singletons. The V and J ends lost 5 bases and 1 base respectively, with 14 bases between them. CDR3 length: 15 residues. CDR1 and CDR2 from the germline V gene are SGHVS and FQNEAQ. Cells were sorted from thawed PBMC rested overnight and stained with GMM-loaded CD1B tetramer, viability dye and anti-CD3. C32 glucose monomycolate from Rhodococcus equi was loaded onto the CD1B tetramers.

The chain carries TRBV7-8 and TRBJ1-1, with a possible D match to TRBD1 (6 bases). The source is an adult woman with latent tuberculosis. The specimen was CD1b-GMM tetramer-negative cells sorted from PBMCs. CDR3 nucleotides: TGTGCCAGCAGCCTCCCGGGGGGGCAGAACACTGAAGCTTTCTTT. This codes for CASSLPGGQNTEAFF. The variable domain in full, completed from reference TRBV7-8 and TRBJ1-1, reads GAGVSQSPRYKVAKRGQDVALRCDPISGHVSLFWYQQALGQGPEFLTYFQNEAQLDKSGLPSDRFFAERPEGSVSTLKIQRTQQEDSAVYLCASSLPGGQNTEAFFGQGTRLTVV.